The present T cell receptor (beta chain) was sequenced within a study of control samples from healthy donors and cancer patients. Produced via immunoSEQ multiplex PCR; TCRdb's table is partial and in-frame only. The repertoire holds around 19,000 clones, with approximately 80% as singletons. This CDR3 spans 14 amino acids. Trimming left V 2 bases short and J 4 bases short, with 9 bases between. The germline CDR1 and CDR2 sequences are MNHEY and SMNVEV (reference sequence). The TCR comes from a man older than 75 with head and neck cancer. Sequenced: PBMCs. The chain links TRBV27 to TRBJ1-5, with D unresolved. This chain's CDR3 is CASSLGGVNQPQHF. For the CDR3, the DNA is TGTGCCAGCAGTTTAGGAGGTGTTAATCAGCCCCAGCATTTT.